This T cell receptor (beta chain) was profiled in a study of beta chain features in type 1 diabetes. Notes on the study in general: Fewer insertions but more deletions were seen at VDJ junctions in type 1 diabetes patients. In every one of the four CD4+ subsets, TCRB CDR3s were moderately but significantly shorter in Type 1 diabetes patients.

Expressed TCRB transcripts were sequenced after all isolated RNA was converted to cDNA. The data were produced by immunoSEQ multiplex PCR, yet TCRdb's version contains in-frame clones alone and is incomplete. The sample lists about 400,000 clones, 10% to 15% seen once, with roughly 0.017% in the top ten. The CDR3 has 14 amino acids. J lost 3 bases, V lost 6 bases, and 5 bases had no gene match. Germline values: CDR1 SGHTA, CDR2 FQGNSA. Cells sorted by CD45RO/CCR7/CD25/CD127/CD95/CD27 comprised CD4+ naive, central memory, regulatory and stem cell-like memory cells. Each of the sorted populations had a purity greater than 95%. Comments on this clone: No antigen is known for it.

The TCR originated in a man younger than 35 in good health. This sequence joins TRBV7-2 and TRBJ1-2; TRBD1 matches at 9 bases. Sequenced input: naive CD4+ T cells from blood. The DNA for the CDR3 is TGTGCCAGCAGGACAGGGGGTAGGGACTATGGCTACACCTTC. This translates into CASRTGGRDYGYTF.